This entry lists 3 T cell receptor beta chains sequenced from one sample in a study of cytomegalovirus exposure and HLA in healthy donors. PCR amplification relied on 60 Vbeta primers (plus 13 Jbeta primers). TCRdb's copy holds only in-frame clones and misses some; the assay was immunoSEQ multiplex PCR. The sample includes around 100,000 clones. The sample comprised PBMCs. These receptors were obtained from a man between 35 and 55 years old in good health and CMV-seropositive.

The CDR3 DNA reads TGCACCAGCAGCCAGACTAGTGACGAGCAGTACTTC. Translation gives CTSSQTSDEQYF. This rearrangement joins TRBV1 to TRBJ2-7; the D call in the table, TRBD2, was not verified against the DNA. TRBV1 is a pseudogene segment. The CDR3 is 12 residues long.

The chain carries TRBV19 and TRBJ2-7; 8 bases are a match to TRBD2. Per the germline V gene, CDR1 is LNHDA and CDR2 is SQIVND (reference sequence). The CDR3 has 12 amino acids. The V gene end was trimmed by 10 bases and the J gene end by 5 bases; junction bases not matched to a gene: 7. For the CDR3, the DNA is TGTGCCATGGGGACTAGAAGCCACGAGCAGTACTTC. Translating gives CAMGTRSHEQYF.

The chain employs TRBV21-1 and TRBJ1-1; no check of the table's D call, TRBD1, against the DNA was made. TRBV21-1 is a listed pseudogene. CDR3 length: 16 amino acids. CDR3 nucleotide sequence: TGTGCCAGCAGCAAGGCTAGGGGGCGCCTGAACACTGAAGCTTTCTTT. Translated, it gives CASSKARGRLNTEAFF.